Presented here are 6 T cell receptor beta chains from one specimen sequenced in a study of T cells after yellow fever vaccination. Each CDR3 protein is one row after TCRdb ran MiXCR on the 5' RACE reads. Altogether roughly 500,000 distinct CDR3 sequences are present, about 19% being singletons, with the ten largest covering approximately 14%. Sequences were derived from PBMCs, sampled 15 days after the yellow fever booster vaccination. The receptors here all came from a man under 40 who received the YFV17D yellow fever vaccine.

This clonotype turned up a few times. This rearrangement joins TRBV5-1 to TRBJ2-2, with D possibly TRBD2 on 5 matching bases. The CDR3 is 16 amino acids. V lost 0 bases, J lost 5 bases, and 14 bases lay in between. Looked up from germline, CDR1 is SGHRS and CDR2 is YFSETQ. CDR3 residues: CASSLGLTSGTGELFF. In nucleotides, the CDR3 is TGCGCCAGCAGCTTGGGACTTACTTCGGGGACCGGGGAGCTGTTTTTT.

The gene calls are TRBV2 and TRBJ2-2, with 7 bases identical to TRBD2. Germline V CDR1 and CDR2: SNHLY, FYNNEI. The V gene end was trimmed by 7 bases and the J gene end by 5 bases; junction bases not matched to a gene: 10. The CDR3 covers 15 residues. The CDR3 bases are TGTGCCAGCAAGGCGGGAGAGGTTTTAACCGGGGAGCTGTTTTTT. This sequence encodes CASKAGEVLTGELFF.

The chain recombines TRBV12-3 or TRBV12-4 with TRBJ1-2; D not resolved. V lost 7 bases and J lost 6, with 12 bases in between. The CDR3 length is 12 residues. CDR3 DNA: TGTGCCAGCACCGTGGGCTACAATGGCTACACCTTC. It encodes CASTVGYNGYTF.

V gene TRBV28 combines with J gene TRBJ2-7, with 8 bases fitting TRBD2. From germline, CDR1 is MDHEN and CDR2 SYDVKM. CDR3 size: 14 residues. The V and J ends lost 4 bases and 4 bases, in that order; junction bases with no gene match: 6. The CDR3 region is CASSSPSSGYEQYF. The CDR3 bases are TGTGCCAGCAGTTCACCTTCTAGCGGGTACGAGCAGTACTTC.

The chain combines TRBV7-2 with TRBJ2-1; TRBD2 matches 11 bases. Germline CDR1 is SGHTA and CDR2 is FQGNSA. The CDR3 extends over 16 amino acids. The ends lost 5 bases at V and 7 bases at J; junction bases unmatched: 10. The CDR3 nucleotides are TGTGCCAGCAGCCCAATTAGCGGGAGGGCCCTGAATGAGCAGTTCTTC. It translates to CASSPISGRALNEQFF. The whole variable domain, filled in from reference TRBV7-2 and TRBJ2-1, reads GAGVSQSPSNKVTEKGKDVELRCDPISGHTALYWYRQSLGQGLEFLIYFQGNSAPDKSGLPSDRFSAERTGGSVSTLTIQRTQQEDSAVYLCASSPISGRALNEQFFGPGTRLTVL.

The sample holds a few counts of this clonotype. This chain uses TRBV6-2 or TRBV6-3 with TRBJ2-7; D gene uncertain. Germline V gene data show CDR1 as MNHEY and CDR2 as SVGEGT. The CDR3 covers 12 residues. With 0 bases removed from V and 3 bases from J, the gap between germline ends came to 3 bases. CDR3 coding DNA: TGTGCCAGCAGTTACTCCCACTACGAGCAGTACTTC. Translating it yields CASSYSHYEQYF.